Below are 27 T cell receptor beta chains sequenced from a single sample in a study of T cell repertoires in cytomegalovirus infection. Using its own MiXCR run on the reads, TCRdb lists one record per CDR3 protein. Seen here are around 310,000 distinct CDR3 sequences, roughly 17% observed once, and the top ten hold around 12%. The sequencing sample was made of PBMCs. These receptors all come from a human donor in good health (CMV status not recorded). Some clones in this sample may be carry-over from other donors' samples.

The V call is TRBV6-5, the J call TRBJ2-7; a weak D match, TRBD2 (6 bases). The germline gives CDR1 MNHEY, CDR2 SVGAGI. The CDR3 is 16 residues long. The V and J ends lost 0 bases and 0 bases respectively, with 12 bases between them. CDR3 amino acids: CASSYSGGGSSYEQYF. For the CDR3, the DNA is TGTGCCAGCAGTTACTCCGGTGGGGGGAGCTCCTACGAGCAGTACTTC.

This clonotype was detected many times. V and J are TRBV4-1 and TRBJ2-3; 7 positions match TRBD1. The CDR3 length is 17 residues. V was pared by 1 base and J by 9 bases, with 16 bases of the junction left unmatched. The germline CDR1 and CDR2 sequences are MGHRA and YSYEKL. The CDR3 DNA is TGCGCCAGCAGCCAAGGCGGCAGGGGGAACCAGCACGGGACGCAGTATTTT. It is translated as CASSQGGRGNQHGTQYF.

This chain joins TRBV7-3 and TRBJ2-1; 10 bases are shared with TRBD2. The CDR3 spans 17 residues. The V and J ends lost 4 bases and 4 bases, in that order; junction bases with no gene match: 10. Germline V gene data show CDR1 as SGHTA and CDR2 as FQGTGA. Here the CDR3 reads CASSSSLAGSLYNEQFF. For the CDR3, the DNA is TGTGCCAGCAGCTCCTCACTAGCGGGGAGCCTGTACAATGAGCAGTTCTTC.

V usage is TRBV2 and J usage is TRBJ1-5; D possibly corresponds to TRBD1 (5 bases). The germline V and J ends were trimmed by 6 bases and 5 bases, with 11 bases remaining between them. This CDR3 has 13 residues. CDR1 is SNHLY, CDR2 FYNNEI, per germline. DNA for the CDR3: TGTGCCAGCAGGGCAGGGAGGGATCAGCCCCAGCATTTT. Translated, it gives CASRAGRDQPQHF.

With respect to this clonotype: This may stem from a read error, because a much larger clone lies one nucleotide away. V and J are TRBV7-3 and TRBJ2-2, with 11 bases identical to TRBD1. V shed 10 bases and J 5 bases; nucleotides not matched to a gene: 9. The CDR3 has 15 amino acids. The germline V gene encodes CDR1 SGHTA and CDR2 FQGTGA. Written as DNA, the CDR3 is TGTGCCAACAGATGGACAGGGGGCGGTACCGGGGAGCTGTTTTTT. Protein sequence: CANRWTGGGTGELFF. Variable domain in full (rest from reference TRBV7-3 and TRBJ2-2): GAGVSQTPSNKVTEKGKYVELRCDPISGHTALYWYRQSLGQGPEFLIYFQGTGAADDSGLPNDRFFAVRPEGSVSTLKIQRTERGDSAVYLCANRWTGGGTGELFFGEGSRLTVL.

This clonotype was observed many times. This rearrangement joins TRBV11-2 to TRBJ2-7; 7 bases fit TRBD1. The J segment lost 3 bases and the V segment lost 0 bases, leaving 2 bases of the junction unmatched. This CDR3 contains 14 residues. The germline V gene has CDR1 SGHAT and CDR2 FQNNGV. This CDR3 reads CASSLETGLYEQYF. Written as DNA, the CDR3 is TGTGCCAGCAGCTTAGAGACAGGGCTCTACGAGCAGTACTTC.

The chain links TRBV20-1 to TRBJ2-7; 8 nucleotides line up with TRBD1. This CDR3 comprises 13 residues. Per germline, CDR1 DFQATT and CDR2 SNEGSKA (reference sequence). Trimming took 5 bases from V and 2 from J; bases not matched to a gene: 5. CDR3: CSAFGDRTYEQYF. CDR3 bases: TGCAGTGCTTTTGGGGACAGGACCTACGAGCAGTACTTC.

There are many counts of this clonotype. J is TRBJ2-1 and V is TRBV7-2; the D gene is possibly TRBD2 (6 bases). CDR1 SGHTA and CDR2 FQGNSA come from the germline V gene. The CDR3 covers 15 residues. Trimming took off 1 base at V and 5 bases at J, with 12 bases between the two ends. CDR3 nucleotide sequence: TGTGCCAGCAGCTTAGTGGGGGGAAGCAACAATGAGCAGTTCTTC. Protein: CASSLVGGSNNEQFF.

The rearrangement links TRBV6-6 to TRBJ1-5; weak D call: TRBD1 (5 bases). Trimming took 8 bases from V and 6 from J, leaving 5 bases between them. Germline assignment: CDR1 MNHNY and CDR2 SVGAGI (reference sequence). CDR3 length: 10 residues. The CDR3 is CASGGQPQHF. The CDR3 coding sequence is TGTGCCAGCGGGGGTCAGCCCCAGCATTTT.

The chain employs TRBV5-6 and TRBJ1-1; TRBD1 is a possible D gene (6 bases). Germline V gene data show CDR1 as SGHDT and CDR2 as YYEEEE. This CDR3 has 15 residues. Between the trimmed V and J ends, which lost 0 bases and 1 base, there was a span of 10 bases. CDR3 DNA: TGTGCCAGCAGCTTGGTGACAGGAGGGAACACTGAAGCTTTCTTT. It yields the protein CASSLVTGGNTEAFF.

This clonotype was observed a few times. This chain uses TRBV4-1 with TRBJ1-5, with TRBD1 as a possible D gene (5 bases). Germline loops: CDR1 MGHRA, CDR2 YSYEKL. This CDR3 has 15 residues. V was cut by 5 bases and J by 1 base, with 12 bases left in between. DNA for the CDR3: TGCGCCAGCAGCTCAAGCGAGGGGAGCAATCAGCCCCAGCATTTT. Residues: CASSSSEGSNQPQHF.

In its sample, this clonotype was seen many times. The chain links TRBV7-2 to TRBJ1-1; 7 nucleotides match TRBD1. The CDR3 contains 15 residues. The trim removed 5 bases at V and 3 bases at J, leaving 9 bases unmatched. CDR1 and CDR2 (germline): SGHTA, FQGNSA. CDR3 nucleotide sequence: TGTGCCAGCAGCCAAGGGGGCCGGAGAGACACTGAAGCTTTCTTT. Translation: CASSQGGRRDTEAFF.

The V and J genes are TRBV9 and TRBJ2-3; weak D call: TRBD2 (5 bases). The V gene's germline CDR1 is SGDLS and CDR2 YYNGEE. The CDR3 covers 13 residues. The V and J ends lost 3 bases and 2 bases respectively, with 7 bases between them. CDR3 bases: TGTGCCAGCAGCGGGAGGTACACAGATACGCAGTATTTT. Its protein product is CASSGRYTDTQYF. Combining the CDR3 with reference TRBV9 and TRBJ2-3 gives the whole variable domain DSGVTQTPKHLITATGQRVTLRCSPRSGDLSVYWYQQSLDQGLQFLIQYYNGEERAKGNILERFSAQQFPDLHSELNLSSLELGDSALYFCASSGRYTDTQYFGPGTRLTVL.

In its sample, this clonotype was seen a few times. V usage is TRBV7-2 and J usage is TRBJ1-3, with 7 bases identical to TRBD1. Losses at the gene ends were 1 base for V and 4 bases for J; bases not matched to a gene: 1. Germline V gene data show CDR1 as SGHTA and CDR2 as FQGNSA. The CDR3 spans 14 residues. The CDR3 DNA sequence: TGTGCCAGCAGCTTAGACAGGGGCGGAAACACCATATATTTT. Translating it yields CASSLDRGGNTIYF.

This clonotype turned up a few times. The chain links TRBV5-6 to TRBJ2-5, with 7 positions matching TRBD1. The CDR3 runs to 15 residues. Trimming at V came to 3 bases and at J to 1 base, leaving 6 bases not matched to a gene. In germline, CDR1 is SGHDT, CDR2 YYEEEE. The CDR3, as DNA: TGTGCCAGCAGCTCCCTAGACAGGGTCCAAGAGACCCAGTACTTC. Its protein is CASSSLDRVQETQYF.

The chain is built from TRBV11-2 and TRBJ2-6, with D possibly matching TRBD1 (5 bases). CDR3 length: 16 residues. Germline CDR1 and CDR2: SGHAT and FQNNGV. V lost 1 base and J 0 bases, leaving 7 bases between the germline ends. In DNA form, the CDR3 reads TGTGCCAGCAGCTTAGTGACAGCCTCTGGGGCCAACGTCCTGACTTTC. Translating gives CASSLVTASGANVLTF.

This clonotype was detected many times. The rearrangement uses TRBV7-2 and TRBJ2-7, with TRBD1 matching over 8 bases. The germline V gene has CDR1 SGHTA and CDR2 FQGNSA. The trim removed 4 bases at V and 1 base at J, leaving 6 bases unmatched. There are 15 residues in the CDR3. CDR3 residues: CASSSRQGRSYEQYF. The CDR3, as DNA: TGTGCCAGCAGCTCCCGACAGGGGAGATCCTACGAGCAGTACTTC.

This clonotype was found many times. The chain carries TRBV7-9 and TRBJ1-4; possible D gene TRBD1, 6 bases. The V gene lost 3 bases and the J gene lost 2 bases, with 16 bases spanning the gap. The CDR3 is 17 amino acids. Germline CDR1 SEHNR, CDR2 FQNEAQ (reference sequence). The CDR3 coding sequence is TGTGCCAGCAGCTTTACCAGGGGCGACTCGACTAATGAAAAACTGTTTTTT. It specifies CASSFTRGDSTNEKLFF.

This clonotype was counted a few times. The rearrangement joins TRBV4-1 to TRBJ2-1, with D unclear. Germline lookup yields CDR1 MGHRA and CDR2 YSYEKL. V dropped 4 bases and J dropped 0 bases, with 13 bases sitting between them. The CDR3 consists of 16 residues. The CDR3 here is CASSPALGSSYNEQFF. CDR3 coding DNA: TGCGCCAGCAGCCCGGCTCTGGGTTCCTCCTACAATGAGCAGTTCTTC.

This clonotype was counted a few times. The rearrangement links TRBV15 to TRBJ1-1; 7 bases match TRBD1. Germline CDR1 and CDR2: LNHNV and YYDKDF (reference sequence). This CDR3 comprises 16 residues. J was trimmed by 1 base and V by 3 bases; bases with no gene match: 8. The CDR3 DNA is TGTGCCACCAGCAGGAGGGCGACAGGGACGAACACTGAAGCTTTCTTT. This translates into CATSRRATGTNTEAFF.

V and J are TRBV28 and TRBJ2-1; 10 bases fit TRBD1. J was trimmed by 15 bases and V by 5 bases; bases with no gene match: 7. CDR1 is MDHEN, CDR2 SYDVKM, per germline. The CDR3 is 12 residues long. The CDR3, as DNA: TGTGCCAGCAGTACACCGGGACAGGGGCCGTTCTTC. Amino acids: CASSTPGQGPFF.

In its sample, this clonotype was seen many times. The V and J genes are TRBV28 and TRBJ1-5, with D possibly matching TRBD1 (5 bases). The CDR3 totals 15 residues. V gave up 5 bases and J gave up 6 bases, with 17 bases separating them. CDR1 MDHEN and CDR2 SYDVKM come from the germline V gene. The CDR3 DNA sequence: TGTGCCAGCAGTGCCCCCCCCCGGGGGGTTCAGCCCCAGCATTTT. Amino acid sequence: CASSAPPRGVQPQHF.

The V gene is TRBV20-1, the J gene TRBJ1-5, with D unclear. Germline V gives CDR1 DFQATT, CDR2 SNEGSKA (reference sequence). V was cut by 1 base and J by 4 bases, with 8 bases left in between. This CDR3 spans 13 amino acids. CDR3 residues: CSARVEQNQPQHF. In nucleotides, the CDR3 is TGCAGTGCTAGAGTGGAACAGAATCAGCCCCAGCATTTT.

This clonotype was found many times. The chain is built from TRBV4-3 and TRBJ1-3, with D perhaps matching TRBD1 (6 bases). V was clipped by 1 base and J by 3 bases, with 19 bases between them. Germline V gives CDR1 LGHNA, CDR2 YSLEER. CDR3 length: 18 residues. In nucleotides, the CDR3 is TGCGCCAGCAGCCAAGGAAACAGGGTGGGCCCTAATGGAAACACCATATATTTT. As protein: CASSQGNRVGPNGNTIYF.

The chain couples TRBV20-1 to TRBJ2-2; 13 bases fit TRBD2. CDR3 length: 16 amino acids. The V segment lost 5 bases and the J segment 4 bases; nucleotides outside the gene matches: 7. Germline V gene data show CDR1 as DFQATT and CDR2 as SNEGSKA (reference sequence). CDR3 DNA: TGCAGTGCTTCTCGGACTAGCGGGGGCTTCACCGGGGAGCTGTTTTTT. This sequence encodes CSASRTSGGFTGELFF.

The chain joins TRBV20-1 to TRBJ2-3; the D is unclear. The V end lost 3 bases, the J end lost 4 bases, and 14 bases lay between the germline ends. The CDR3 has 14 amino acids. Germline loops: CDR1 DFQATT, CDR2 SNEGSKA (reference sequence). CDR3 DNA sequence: TGCAGTGCTAGTCGGTCTCCCCCCCCAGATACGCAGTATTTT. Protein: CSASRSPPPDTQYF.

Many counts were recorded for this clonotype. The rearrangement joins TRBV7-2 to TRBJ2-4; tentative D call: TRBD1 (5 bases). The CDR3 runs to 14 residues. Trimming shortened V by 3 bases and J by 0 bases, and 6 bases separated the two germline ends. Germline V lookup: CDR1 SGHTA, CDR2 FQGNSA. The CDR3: CASSFQGAKNIQYF. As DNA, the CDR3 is TGTGCCAGCAGCTTTCAGGGAGCCAAAAACATTCAGTACTTC.